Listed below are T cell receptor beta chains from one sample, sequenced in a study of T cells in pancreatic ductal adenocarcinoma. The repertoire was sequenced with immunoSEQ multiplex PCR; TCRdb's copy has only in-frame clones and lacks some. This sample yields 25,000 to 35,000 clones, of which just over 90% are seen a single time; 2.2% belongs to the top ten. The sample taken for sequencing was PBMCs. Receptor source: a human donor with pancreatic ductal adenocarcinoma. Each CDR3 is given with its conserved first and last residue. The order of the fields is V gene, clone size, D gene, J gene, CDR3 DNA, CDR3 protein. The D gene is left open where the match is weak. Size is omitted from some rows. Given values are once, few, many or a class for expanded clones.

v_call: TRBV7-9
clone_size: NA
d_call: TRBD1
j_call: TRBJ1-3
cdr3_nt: TGTGCCAGCAGCCCAAAGGACAGGGGGTACGGAAACACCATATATTTT
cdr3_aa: CASSPKDRGYGNTIYF

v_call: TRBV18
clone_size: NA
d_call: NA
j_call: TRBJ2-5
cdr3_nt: TGTGCCAGCTCACCCATAGAGACCCAGTACTTC
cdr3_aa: CASSPIETQYF

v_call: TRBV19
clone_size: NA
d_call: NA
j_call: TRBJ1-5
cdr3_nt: TGTGCCAGTAGTATTCTAGATGGCAATCAGCCCCAGCATTTT
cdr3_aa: CASSILDGNQPQHF

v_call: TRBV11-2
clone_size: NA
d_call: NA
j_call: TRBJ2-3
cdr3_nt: TGTGCCAGCAGCTTATATAACACGCCAGATACGCAGTATTTT
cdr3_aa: CASSLYNTPDTQYF

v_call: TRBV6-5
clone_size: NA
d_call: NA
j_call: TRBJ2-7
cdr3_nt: TGTGCCAGCAAGATGACAGGGGAGGGTTCCTACGAGCAGTACTTC
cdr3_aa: CASKMTGEGSYEQYF

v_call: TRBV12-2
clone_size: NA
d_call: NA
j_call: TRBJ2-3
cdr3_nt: TGTGCAAGTCGCGATATTCAACCCCCCATCCCGACAGGAACCTCTTGCACAGATACGCAGTATTTT
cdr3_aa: CASRDIQPPIPTGTSCTDTQYF

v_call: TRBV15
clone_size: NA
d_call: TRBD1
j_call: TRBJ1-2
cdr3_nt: TGTGCCACCAGCCCAGGGACAGGGAAGGATCGTAACTATGGCTACACCTTC
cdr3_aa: CATSPGTGKDRNYGYTF

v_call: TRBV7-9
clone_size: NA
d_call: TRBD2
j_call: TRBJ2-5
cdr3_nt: TGTGCCAGCAGCTTCCTCACGGCGGGGAGGGGAGGGGTCCAAGAGACCCAGTACTTC
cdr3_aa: CASSFLTAGRGGVQETQYF

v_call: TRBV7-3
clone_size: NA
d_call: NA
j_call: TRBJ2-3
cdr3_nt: TGTGCCAGCAGCATATTAGGGACTAGCACAGATACGCAGTATTTT
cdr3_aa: CASSILGTSTDTQYF

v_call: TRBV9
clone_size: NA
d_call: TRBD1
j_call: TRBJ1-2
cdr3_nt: TGTGCCAGCAGCGTAGTTACGACAGGGGTAAATGGCTACACCTTC
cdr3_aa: CASSVVTTGVNGYTF

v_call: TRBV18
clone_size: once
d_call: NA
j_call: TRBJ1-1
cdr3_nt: TGTGCCAGCTCACCACCGTCCGGGGGCGGGAGAGGGAACACTGAAGCTTTCTTT
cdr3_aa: CASSPPSGGGRGNTEAFF

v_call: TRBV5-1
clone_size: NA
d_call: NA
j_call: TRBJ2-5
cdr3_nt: TGCGCCAGCAGCTCCACAACAGAAGCTCAAGAGACCCAGTACTTC
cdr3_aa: CASSSTTEAQETQYF

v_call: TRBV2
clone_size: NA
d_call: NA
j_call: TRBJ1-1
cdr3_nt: TGTGCCAGCAAACTCGGGGGAAGCGAGGCTTTCTTT
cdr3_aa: CASKLGGSEAFF

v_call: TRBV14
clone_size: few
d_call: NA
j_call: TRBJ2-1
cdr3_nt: TGTGCCAGCAGCCCTAATACCCTTGGTGAGCAGTTCTTC
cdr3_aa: CASSPNTLGEQFF

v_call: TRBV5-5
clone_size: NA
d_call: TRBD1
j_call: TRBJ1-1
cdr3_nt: TGTGCCAGCAGCTTGCTCCCTGGACAGGCGAACACTGAAGCTTTCTTT
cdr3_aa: CASSLLPGQANTEAFF

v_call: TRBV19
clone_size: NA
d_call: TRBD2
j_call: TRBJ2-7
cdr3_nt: TGTGCCAGTAGTATTCGGGGACTAGCGTCAACCTACGAGCAGTACTTC
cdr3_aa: CASSIRGLASTYEQYF

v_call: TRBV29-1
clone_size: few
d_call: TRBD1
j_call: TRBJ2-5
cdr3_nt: TGCAGCTCAGGACAGGGCCAAGAGACCCAGTACTTC
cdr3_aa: CSSGQGQETQYF